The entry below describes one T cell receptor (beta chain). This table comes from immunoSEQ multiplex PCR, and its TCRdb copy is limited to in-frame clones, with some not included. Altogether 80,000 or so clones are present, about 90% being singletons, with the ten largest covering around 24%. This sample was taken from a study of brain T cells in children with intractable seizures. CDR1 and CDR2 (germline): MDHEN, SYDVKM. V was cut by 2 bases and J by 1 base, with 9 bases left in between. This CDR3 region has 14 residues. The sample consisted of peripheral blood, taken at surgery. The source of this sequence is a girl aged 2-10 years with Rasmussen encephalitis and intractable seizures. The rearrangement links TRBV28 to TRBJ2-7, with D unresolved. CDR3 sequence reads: CASSLSGASYEQYF. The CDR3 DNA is TGTGCCAGCAGTTTAAGTGGCGCGTCCTACGAGCAGTACTTC.